This T cell receptor beta chain emerged from a study of shared clonotypes between healthy human individuals. Study details: Every donor yielded three CD4 naive, three CD4 memory, two CD8 naive and one CD8 memory plate.

Points on this clone: Its antigen is not identified. The sample holds other DNA sequences that translate to the same CDR3.

Assay used: immunoSEQ multiplex PCR; TCRdb lists only in-frame clones, some missing. The sample holds roughly 600,000 clones, 98% seen once. Naive-designated CD8 cells lacked CD45RO, were positively enriched for CCR7, and omitted terminally differentiated effector memory CD45RA+ cells. Each of the donors was a healthy adult who was HIV-negative and had not had a recent acute infection or vaccination. V was cut by 1 base and J by 4 bases, with 6 bases left in between. This CDR3 has 12 residues. Germline values: CDR1 SGHDT, CDR2 YYEEEE. Study results and limitations: Clonotypes shared by all four donors outscored non-shared clonotypes in generation probability. What naive subsets generally showed was a larger estimated richness than memory subsets showed.

The source of this sequence is a man aged 25 to 40 in good health. Sequencing was done on a sample of naive CD8+ T cells sorted from blood. The V and J genes are TRBV5-6 and TRBJ2-7, with a tentative D call TRBD2 (5 bases). The DNA for the CDR3 is TGTGCCAGCAGCTTGACTAGTTACGAGCAGTACTTC. This encodes CASSLTSYEQYF.